This is a list of T cell receptor beta chains from one sample in a study of radiation and T cells in renal cell carcinoma. Clones were sequenced by immunoSEQ multiplex PCR, and TCRdb holds only the in-frame ones, with some missing. The sample has roughly 120,000 clones, roughly 85% seen once. Sequenced here: blood, sampled from a patient whose treatment included radiotherapy and nephrectomy. These TCRs come from a woman aged 55-70 years with renal cell carcinoma. Each CDR3 is given without its conserved first and last residue.

TRBJ2-5 | TRBV28 | ASSLYRGQGGETQY
TRBJ1-1 | TRBV15 | ATSRDLGLGTEAF
TRBJ2-3 | TRBV6-1 | ASSEAQEEGKKY
TRBJ2-1 | TRBV5-1 | ASRIGTDSYNEQF
TRBJ2-1 | TRBV21-1 | ASSPHPSGSSDEQF
TRBJ2-1 | TRBV7-2 | ASSSLQGYNEQF
TRBJ1-2 | TRBV4-3 | ASSFPGEGYT
TRBJ1-4 | TRBV28 | ASSQTGDHEKLF
TRBJ1-6 | TRBV6-4 | ASSDSIKATYNSPLH
TRBJ1-5 | TRBV5-5 | ASSLDWFRDGQPQH
TRBJ2-7 | TRBV6-5 | ASSFELGPRGEQY
TRBJ2-1 | TRBV18 | ASSPPLLDNEQF
TRBJ2-5 | TRBV2 | ASSSGVGHQETQY
TRBJ1-2 | TRBV14 | ASSPQGVSGYT
TRBJ1-2 | TRBV4-2 | ASSQDYQGHYGYT
TRBJ2-3 | TRBV10-3 | ATTQGQGIDTQY
TRBJ2-5 | TRBV5-1 | ASSLLGTGQETQY
TRBJ2-7 | TRBV19 | ASSAGQAYEQY
TRBJ1-5 | TRBV18 | ASSPDRGLQPQH
TRBJ2-5 | TRBV5-1 | ASSATGGQETQY
TRBJ1-2 | TRBV9 | ASQGGDYGYT
TRBJ1-1 | TRBV27 | ASSLSIMNTEAF
TRBJ1-1 | TRBV6-4 | ASSEKGGTEAF
TRBJ1-1 | TRBV6-5 | ASSTRVLGTEAF
TRBJ2-4 | TRBV4-2 | ASSQDGSGTKGKNIQY
TRBJ2-2 | TRBV29-1 | SVVVLGAGELF
TRBJ2-1 | TRBV11-3 | ASSLEAGPQF
TRBJ1-2 | TRBV7-8 | ASSKDRAGYT
TRBJ1-5 | TRBV29-1 | SVSTGPNQPQH
TRBJ2-7 | TRBV5-1 | ASSPGGTGLRVEQY
TRBJ2-5 | TRBV15 | ATSRDRGQEETQY
TRBJ1-3 | TRBV28 | ASSFLGLTGNTIY
TRBJ2-1 | TRBV6-1 | ASSESQVGNEQF
TRBJ2-3 | TRBV11-2 | ASSFTGTTDTQY
TRBJ2-6 | TRBV5-1 | ASSFDGSGANVLT
TRBJ1-1 | TRBV28 | ASSLTPRVALRHTEAF
TRBJ2-7 | TRBV27 | ASSFQYSYEQY
TRBJ2-7 | TRBV4-3 | ASSQDLRVYEQY
TRBJ2-1 | TRBV28 | ASSIQGGQRRF
TRBJ2-6 | TRBV19 | ASSSPPGATSGANVLT
TRBJ1-5 | TRBV28 | ASSLYPSNQPQH
TRBJ1-1 | TRBV2 | ASSANRGTEAF
TRBJ2-2 | TRBV19 | ASSDFRGLF
TRBJ1-1 | TRBV6-5 | ASTDRMNTEAF
TRBJ2-7 | TRBV6-6 | ASSYSRATSSYEQY
TRBJ2-1 | TRBV6-4 | ASSPGTSGVSSYNEQF
TRBJ1-6 | TRBV6-7 | ASSSDRELDSPLH
TRBJ2-7 | TRBV10-3 | AIRDQGAYEQY
TRBJ1-5 | TRBV19 | ASSIDAAQSKAQH
TRBJ2-1 | TRBV2 | ASSGQGSREQF
TRBJ2-7 | TRBV5-1 | ASSTGTATSYEQY
TRBJ1-3 | TRBV19 | ASIDRYGGNTIY
TRBJ1-1 | TRBV6-5 | ASNTGGWGTEAF
TRBJ2-1 | TRBV27 | ASSATGRYNEQF
TRBJ1-1 | TRBV6-7 | ASSYGQGQGGTEAF
TRBJ2-5 | TRBV6-1 | ASRPVMDQETQY
TRBJ2-7 | TRBV19 | ASSIDTFSEAYEQY
TRBJ2-1 | TRBV7-2 | ASSKNPGLGFLNEQF
TRBJ2-1 | TRBV9 | ASSVTSGDTRSHNEQF
TRBJ2-2 | TRBV7-9 | ASSLAGQGPYTGELF